The entry below describes one TCR beta chain. The CDR3 is 15 amino acids. The V end lost 2 bases, the J end lost 4 bases, and 11 bases lay between the germline ends. The germline CDR1 and CDR2 sequences are LGHNA and YSLEER. The data stem from a study of blood T cell repertoires in COVID-19. Produced via immunoSEQ multiplex PCR; TCRdb's table is partial and in-frame only. This table holds 180,000 or so clones, 60% to 80% found once. This receptor was taken from a man aged 55 to 69 who had been exposed to COVID-19. Sequenced: PBMCs or T cells enriched from blood (not recorded which). This chain joins TRBV4-3 and TRBJ1-4, with TRBD1 as a possible D gene (6 bases). This chain's CDR3 is CASSQTGTVNEKLFF. The CDR3 DNA follows: TGCGCCAGCAGCCAAACAGGGACCGTTAATGAAAAACTGTTTTTT.